The 18 T cell receptor beta chains listed next were all sequenced from one sample in a study of T cells in Graves' hyperthyroidism and ophthalmopathy. Amplification of TCR beta CDR3 regions used RNA as the template. With the HTBI primer set, the TCR CDR3 went through a first round of RT-PCR. Via MiXCR, TCRdb re-called the multiplex PCR reads, giving one row per CDR3 protein. Altogether roughly 580,000 distinct CDR3 sequences are present, 46% being singletons, with the ten largest covering approximately 8.2%. Material: peripheral blood or thyroid tissue (not recorded which). The receptors derive from a woman under 30 with Graves' hyperthyroidism.

Concerning this clonotype itself: This may stem from a read error, because a much larger clone lies one nucleotide away. The V gene is TRBV10-3, the J gene TRBJ1-4; D gene unclear. The V end was cut by 5 bases, the J end by 8 bases, with 6 bases between. The CDR3 contains 11 residues. Germline V CDR1 and CDR2: ENHRY, SYGVKD. The CDR3 reads CAISREEKLFF. The CDR3 DNA reads TGTGCCATCAGTCGGGAGGAAAAACTGTTTTTT.

The chain links TRBV24-1 to TRBJ1-2, with 7 bases fitting TRBD1. Trimming removed 8 bases from V and 1 base from J; junction bases left unmatched: 12. This CDR3 comprises 16 residues. The germline CDR1 and CDR2 sequences are KGHDR and SFDVKD. Here the CDR3 reads CATIPLDRASNYGYTF. The CDR3 coding sequence is TGTGCCACCATCCCGCTCGACAGGGCGAGTAACTATGGCTACACCTTC.

This clonotype appeared a few times. The chain combines TRBV6-6 with TRBJ1-1, with a tentative D call TRBD1 (6 bases). With 5 bases removed from V and 0 bases from J, the gap between germline ends came to 16 bases. This CDR3 region has 16 residues. In germline, CDR1 is MNHNY, CDR2 SVGAGI (reference sequence). The CDR3 DNA is TGTGCCAGCAGTCCTTCCCCTCAGGGGCTGAACACTGAAGCTTTCTTT. The encoded protein is CASSPSPQGLNTEAFF.

The V call is TRBV24-1, the J call TRBJ1-4; TRBD1 matches 9 bases. J was trimmed by 0 bases and V by 1 base; bases with no gene match: 8. This CDR3 comprises 19 residues. Germline V gene data show CDR1 as KGHDR and CDR2 as SFDVKD. The CDR3 bases are TGTGCCACCAGTGATTTAGCGGGACAGGGCTTTTCAACTAATGAAAAACTGTTTTTT. Its protein product is CATSDLAGQGFSTNEKLFF.

This sequence joins TRBV2 and TRBJ2-5; tentatively, D is TRBD1 (6 bases). In germline, CDR1 is SNHLY, CDR2 FYNNEI. The CDR3 runs to 13 residues. Deletions cut 6 bases from V and 1 base from J, with 9 bases between. CDR3 loop: CASRRDIQETQYF. The CDR3 DNA reads as TGTGCCAGCAGACGGGACATCCAAGAGACCCAGTACTTC.

This clonotype was detected ten times or more. The rearrangement joins TRBV2 to TRBJ1-3; D possibly corresponds to TRBD1 (5 bases). The CDR3 is 14 residues long. The V end was cut by 1 base, the J end by 4 bases, with 8 bases between. The germline CDR1 and CDR2 sequences are SNHLY and FYNNEI. The CDR3 loop is CASSEEGTGNTIYF. The CDR3, as DNA: TGTGCCAGCAGTGAAGAGGGGACCGGAAACACCATATATTTT.

The chain uses TRBV9 and TRBJ1-2, with TRBD1 matching 7 bases. Trimming took 3 bases from V and 0 from J; bases not matched to a gene: 11. The CDR3 runs 17 residues. Germline-derived CDR1 and CDR2 are SGDLS and YYNGEE. The CDR3 loop is CASSASLDRNSNYGYTF. CDR3 DNA: TGTGCCAGCAGCGCCTCCCTGGACAGGAATTCTAACTATGGCTACACCTTC.

The V and J genes are TRBV11-1 and TRBJ1-4, with D possibly being TRBD1 (6 bases). V lost 3 bases to trimming and J lost 5 bases, with 13 bases between them. This CDR3 comprises 15 residues. Germline V CDR1 and CDR2: SGHAT, FQDESV (reference sequence). CDR3 in DNA: TGTGCCAGCAGCTTGGTAGGGACAAGGAATGAAAAACTGTTTTTT. Translated: CASSLVGTRNEKLFF.

The chain joins TRBV6-5 to TRBJ1-1; unclear D gene. The germline CDR1 and CDR2 sequences are MNHEY and SVGAGI. CDR3 length: 13 residues. The V end was cut by 0 bases, the J end by 6 bases, with 8 bases between. DNA of the CDR3: TGTGCCAGCAGTTACTCATCGGTGGCTGAAGCTTTCTTT. Translated, it gives CASSYSSVAEAFF.

The chain is built from TRBV9 and TRBJ1-5; D is perhaps TRBD1 (5 bases). V was pared by 4 bases and J by 8 bases, with 16 bases between. The CDR3 sequence is 14 residues long. Germline CDR1 and CDR2: SGDLS and YYNGEE. CDR3 DNA: TGTGCCAGCAGCCCCCTTGTGGTAGGGGAGCCCCAGCATTTT. It codes for CASSPLVVGEPQHF.

The chain joins TRBV7-9 to TRBJ2-7; TRBD2 matches 13 bases. The CDR3 totals 14 residues. V was pared by 6 bases and J by 6 bases, with 5 bases of the junction left unmatched. From germline, CDR1 is SEHNR and CDR2 FQNEAQ (reference sequence). The CDR3 coding sequence is TGTGCCAGCAGTCTACGGACTAGCGGGAGCGAGCAGTACTTC. Its protein product is CASSLRTSGSEQYF.

About this clonotype: Compared with germline, one end of the junction differs, possibly owing to a read error. This chain joins TRBV28 and TRBJ2-2; 8 bases are a match to TRBD2. Germline V gene sequence: CDR1 MDHEN, CDR2 SYDVKM. The CDR3 is 15 amino acids. CDR3 residues: CASSSPGLDTGELFF. The CDR3 DNA reads as TGTGCCAGCAGTTCCCCGGGACTAGACACTGGGGAGCTGTTTTTT.

This clonotype occurred a few times. The genes are TRBV20-1 and TRBJ1-2, with D uncertain. V dropped 2 bases and J dropped 6 bases, with 13 bases sitting between them. This CDR3 has 13 residues. CDR1 is DFQATT, CDR2 SNEGSKA, per germline (reference sequence). CDR3 loop: CSARLRSGHGYTF. CDR3 DNA: TGCAGTGCTAGACTACGCAGCGGTCATGGCTACACCTTC.

The V gene is TRBV2, the J gene TRBJ1-4; D unresolved. V lost 5 bases, J lost 7 bases, and 17 bases lay in between. The CDR3 has 15 residues. Germline V gene lookup returns CDR1 SNHLY and CDR2 FYNNEI. Here the CDR3 DNA reads TGTGCCAGCAGTTTAGCCCTCCGACCCCTTGAAAAACTGTTTTTT. As protein: CASSLALRPLEKLFF.

This clonotype occurred a few times. It may be a read error: a sequence one base away is much more abundant. This chain uses TRBV24-1 with TRBJ2-5; D could derive from TRBD1 or TRBD2 (5 bases each). V lost 3 bases, J lost 10 bases, and 11 bases lay in between. Germline lookup yields CDR1 KGHDR and CDR2 SFDVKD. The CDR3 length is 12 residues. CDR3 region: CATSDEPGRQYF. The CDR3 DNA is TGTGCCACCAGTGATGAACCGGGACGCCAGTACTTC.

This sequence joins TRBV20-1 and TRBJ1-2, with a weak D call TRBD1 (6 bases). The V gene's germline CDR1 is DFQATT and CDR2 SNEGSKA (reference sequence). The CDR3 is 13 residues long. V was shortened by 5 bases and J by 4 bases, with 14 bases between the two germline ends. The CDR3 bases are TGCAGTGCTCACCCGGGACAACTCTATGGCTACACCTTC. It encodes CSAHPGQLYGYTF.

This clonotype was observed at least ten times. The rearrangement joins TRBV29-1 to TRBJ2-7; 11 bases map to TRBD2. Per the germline V gene, CDR1 is SQVTM and CDR2 is ANQGSEA. This CDR3 contains 14 residues. Trimming removed 6 bases from V and 7 bases from J; junction bases left unmatched: 11. The CDR3 DNA reads TGCAGCGTCGCTCTACTAGCGGGAGAGATGGAGCAGTACTTC. Translating it yields CSVALLAGEMEQYF.

Ten or more counts support this clonotype. The rearrangement links TRBV29-1 to TRBJ1-6; D is ambiguous. Germline V CDR1 and CDR2: SQVTM, ANQGSEA. The CDR3 spans 13 residues. V lost 4 bases and J lost 7, with 11 bases in between. DNA for the CDR3: TGCAGCGTTGCGACCGCGGGCAATTCACCCCTCCACTTT. Its protein product is CSVATAGNSPLHF. The variable domain in full, completed from reference TRBV29-1 and TRBJ1-6, reads SAVISQKPSRDICQRGTSLTIQCQVDSQVTMMFWYRQQPGQSLTLIATANQGSEATYESGFVIDKFPISRPNLTFSTLTVSNMSPEDSSIYLCSVATAGNSPLHFGNGTRLTVT.